The clone carrying this T cell receptor (beta chain) occurred once. At one of its ends the junction is not consistent with the germline gene, which may arise from a read error. The CDR3 has 14 residues. Germline-derived CDR1 and CDR2 are DFQATT and SNEGSKA (reference sequence). The TCR library protocol was used to attach unique molecular identifiers. These identifiers were attached to individual cDNA molecules. Via MiXCR, TCRdb re-called the 5' RACE reads, giving one row per CDR3 protein. The repertoire holds more than 90,000 distinct CDR3 sequences, with approximately 10% as singletons. These data are taken from a study of early T cells in non-severe SARS-CoV-2 infection.

J is TRBJ2-7 and V is TRBV20-1; 14 nucleotides match TRBD2. Sequencing was performed on whole blood. The clonotype was recovered from an adult who was a healthcare worker with PCR-confirmed SARS-CoV-2 infection or an uninfected control (not recorded which). For the CDR3, the DNA is TGCAGTACTAGGGGACTAGCGGGAGTCGGCGAGCAGTACTTC. Amino acid sequence: CSTRGLAGVGEQYF.